A single sample gave rise to the 14 T cell receptor beta chains below, sequenced in a study of blood T cells in healthy people across ages. Primers used in a second PCR of roughly 7 to 11 cycles were a sample-barcoded 5' primer and a J-beta primer mix. TCRdb re-called the 5' RACE reads with MiXCR, one entry per CDR3 protein. The repertoire includes around 900,000 distinct CDR3 sequences, more than 25% of them detected once, and roughly 17% sits in the top ten. Specimen: blood. The receptors were sampled from a woman older than 75 in good health.

This clonotype has at least ten counts. J is TRBJ2-7 and V is TRBV20-1; no clear D. The CDR3 is 14 amino acids. V lost 4 bases to trimming and J lost 1 base, with 14 bases between them. Germline V gene sequence: CDR1 DFQATT, CDR2 SNEGSKA (reference sequence). In DNA, the CDR3 is TGCAGTGCTACCCCTGGTGGGCAGTCCTACGAGCAGTACTTC. Encoded protein: CSATPGGQSYEQYF.

The table lists this clonotype with many counts. This chain connects TRBV10-3 to TRBJ2-3, with D possibly matching TRBD2 (6 bases). This CDR3 region has 13 residues. Germline CDR1 ENHRY, CDR2 SYGVKD. The V gene lost 10 bases and the J gene lost 6 bases, with 17 bases spanning the gap. CDR3 sequence reads: CATGPGGEDTQYF. In nucleotides, the CDR3 is TGTGCCACCGGCCCCGGGGGAGAGGATACGCAGTATTTT.

This clonotype was observed many times. This sequence joins TRBV27 and TRBJ1-5, with D unresolved. CDR1 is MNHEY, CDR2 SMNVEV, per germline (reference sequence). The CDR3 has 13 residues. V lost 3 bases and J 4 bases, leaving 7 bases between the germline ends. CDR3 DNA sequence: TGTGCCAGCAGTTTGGCGATGAATCAGCCCCAGCATTTT. Translating it yields CASSLAMNQPQHF.

Comment on this clonotype: A single base separates this from a much larger clone, so it may be a read error. The J gene is TRBJ1-5, the V gene TRBV2; D call uncertain. CDR3 length: 14 residues. Germline CDR1 and CDR2: SNHLY and FYNNEI. The DNA of the CDR3 is TGTGCCAGCAGTGAAATGACAACCAATCGGCCCCAGCATTTT. Protein sequence: CASSEMTTNRPQHF.

This clonotype was detected many times. This rearrangement joins TRBV12-3 or TRBV12-4 to TRBJ2-1; 7 bases line up with TRBD1. V gave up 6 bases and J gave up 14 bases; unmatched junction bases: 7. The CDR3 is 11 residues long. CDR3: CASRVGTAEFF. DNA of the CDR3: TGTGCCAGCAGGGTGGGGACAGCGGAGTTCTTC.

The chain links TRBV28 to TRBJ2-1, with D hard to call. Trimming cost V 5 bases and J 4 bases, with 15 bases left between them. CDR3 length: 15 amino acids. Germline CDR1 is MDHEN and CDR2 is SYDVKM. The CDR3 region is CASSHGLSGYNEQFF. In DNA, the CDR3 is TGTGCCAGCAGTCACGGGCTTTCTGGGTACAATGAGCAGTTCTTC.

Details on this clonotype: The CDR3 end shows no conserved phenylalanine or tryptophan, and so a read error is likely. V gene TRBV6-6 combines with J gene TRBJ1-6, with 7 bases fitting TRBD1. The V gene's germline CDR1 is MNHNY and CDR2 SVGAGI (reference sequence). Unmatched junction bases numbered 10, after V lost 6 bases and J lost 8 bases. This CDR3 comprises 15 residues. In nucleotides, the CDR3 is TGTGCCAGCAGCAGAGACAGGGAGAATGATTCACCCCTCCACTGT. Translation gives CASSRDRENDSPLHC.

This clonotype was detected only a few times. The chain links TRBV5-8 to TRBJ1-6; D gene uncertain. The ends were cut back, 0 bases at V and 4 bases at J, with 11 bases in the middle. CDR3 length equals 16 residues. Germline V gives CDR1 SGHTS, CDR2 YDEGEE. The CDR3 region has the DNA TGTGCCAGCAGCTTGGTAAAGAGAAGGTATAATTCACCCCTCCACTTT. Translating gives CASSLVKRRYNSPLHF.

This clonotype appeared a few times. A much larger clone lies a single base off, so this may be a read error. The chain carries TRBV7-9 and TRBJ1-2; D is unresolved. The CDR3 consists of 14 residues. Germline lookup yields CDR1 SEHNR and CDR2 FQNEAQ (reference sequence). This CDR3 reads CAGSSSGGVSGYTF. In nucleotides, the CDR3 is TGTGCCGGCAGCTCATCGGGCGGCGTATCTGGCTACACCTTC.

This clonotype was observed many times. The chain links TRBV7-2 to TRBJ2-7, with D possibly TRBD1 on 5 matching bases. The CDR3 runs 13 residues. Germline V gene data show CDR1 as SGHTA and CDR2 as FQGNSA. V was pared by 0 bases and J by 6 bases, with 9 bases between. CDR3 loop: CASSLAGVGEQYF. CDR3 in DNA: TGTGCCAGCAGCTTAGCAGGGGTGGGCGAGCAGTACTTC.

This clonotype was counted ten times or more. This chain connects TRBV20-1 to TRBJ2-3; no reliable D call. The germline V and J ends were trimmed by 3 bases and 13 bases, with 14 bases remaining between them. Germline V gene data show CDR1 as DFQATT and CDR2 as SNEGSKA (reference sequence). The CDR3 is made up of 11 amino acids. CDR3 nucleotide sequence: TGCAGTGCTAGTCTTGGAAAGTTAGAGTATTTT. This codes for CSASLGKLEYF.

This clonotype was recorded once. The chain has TRBV2 and TRBJ2-3; no firm D call. The V gene's germline CDR1 is SNHLY and CDR2 FYNNEI. Between the trimmed V and J ends, which lost 7 bases and 2 bases, there was a span of 7 bases. The length of the CDR3 is 12 residues. The CDR3 DNA follows: TGTGCCAGCAACAGCAACACAGATACGCAGTATTTT. Translated, it gives CASNSNTDTQYF. The full variable domain, with the rest looked up from reference TRBV2 and TRBJ2-3, is EPEVTQTPSHQVTQMGQEVILRCVPISNHLYFYWYRQILGQKVEFLVSFYNNEISEKSEIFDDQFSVERPDGSNFTLKIRSTKLEDSAMYFCASNSNTDTQYFGPGTRLTVL.

This clonotype was seen a handful of times. The rearrangement links TRBV20-1 to TRBJ1-2; D might be TRBD1 (6 bases). The CDR3 length is 14 residues. Per the germline V gene, CDR1 is DFQATT and CDR2 is SNEGSKA (reference sequence). V lost 6 bases and J lost 2, with 16 bases in between. CDR3 in DNA: TGCAGTGCCAGCGTGCTGGACAGAAACTATGGCTACACCTTC. This sequence encodes CSASVLDRNYGYTF.

The sample holds a few counts of this clonotype. This sequence joins TRBV4-1 and TRBJ1-2; TRBD1 matches at 7 bases. The CDR3 length is 17 residues. Germline V lookup: CDR1 MGHRA, CDR2 YSYEKL. The V and J ends lost 6 bases and 1 base, in that order; junction bases with no gene match: 14. The CDR3 sequence: CASRPAPSGGVNYGYTF. The CDR3 DNA follows: TGCGCCAGCAGACCCGCGCCTTCAGGGGGAGTTAACTATGGCTACACCTTC.